This is a list of T cell receptor beta chains from one sample in a study of T cells in Graves' hyperthyroidism and ophthalmopathy. In TCRdb, the multiplex PCR reads were re-called with MiXCR into one record per CDR3 protein. The sample has about 350,000 distinct CDR3 sequences; approximately 19% are singletons. Sequences were obtained from blood. All receptors come from a young woman with Graves' hyperthyroidism. Each CDR3 is given with its conserved first and last residue. A D gene is named only where the DNA matches it firmly. The size of a clone is reported for some rows only, either as once, few or many, or as a class for expanded clones.

J gene: TRBJ2-2
V gene: TRBV3-1
clone size: NA
D gene: NA
CDR3 protein: CASSPQTDNTGELFF
CDR3 DNA: TGTGCCAGCAGCCCTCAGACGGATAACACCGGGGAGCTGTTTTTT

J gene: TRBJ2-7
V gene: TRBV6-2/TRBV6-3
clone size: NA
D gene: NA
CDR3 protein: CASSYSPEAGQISYEQYF
CDR3 DNA: TGTGCCAGCAGTTACTCGCCCGAGGCTGGACAGATCTCCTACGAGCAGTACTTC

J gene: TRBJ1-6
V gene: TRBV6-1
clone size: many
D gene: TRBD1
CDR3 protein: CASRDMTGGPYNSPLHF
CDR3 DNA: TGTGCCAGCAGGGACATGACAGGGGGACCGTATAATTCACCCCTCCACTTT

J gene: TRBJ2-7
V gene: TRBV19
clone size: NA
D gene: NA
CDR3 protein: CASSIGGVGSPYEQYF
CDR3 DNA: TGTGCCAGTAGTATAGGCGGGGTCGGAAGCCCCTACGAGCAGTACTTC

J gene: TRBJ1-1
V gene: TRBV9
clone size: many
D gene: NA
CDR3 protein: CASSAPSGGRNTEAFF
CDR3 DNA: TGTGCCAGCAGCGCACCGTCGGGGGGACGGAACACTGAAGCTTTCTTT

J gene: TRBJ1-5
V gene: TRBV28
clone size: few
D gene: NA
CDR3 protein: CASRRGRTSNQPQHF
CDR3 DNA: TGTGCCAGCAGACGGGGACGGACCAGCAATCAGCCCCAGCATTTT

J gene: TRBJ1-1
V gene: TRBV29-1
clone size: many
D gene: NA
CDR3 protein: CSAHRGATVAFF
CDR3 DNA: TGCAGCGCCCACCGAGGGGCCACAGTAGCTTTCTTT

J gene: TRBJ1-1
V gene: TRBV6-5
clone size: many
D gene: NA
CDR3 protein: CASSYLRSPSEAFF
CDR3 DNA: TGTGCCAGCAGTTACCTGAGGTCCCCTTCTGAAGCTTTCTTT

J gene: TRBJ1-5
V gene: TRBV27
clone size: many
D gene: NA
CDR3 protein: CASSFHGNDQPQHF
CDR3 DNA: TGTGCCAGCAGTTTTCACGGGAATGATCAGCCCCAGCATTTT

J gene: TRBJ2-7
V gene: TRBV6-1
clone size: many
D gene: TRBD1
CDR3 protein: CATKNRGTAIYEQYF
CDR3 DNA: TGTGCCACCAAAAACCGTGGGACAGCGATTTACGAGCAGTACTTC

J gene: TRBJ1-2
V gene: TRBV20-1
clone size: few
D gene: NA
CDR3 protein: CSASLLRGLLYGYTF
CDR3 DNA: TGCAGTGCTAGCCTACTTAGGGGTTTACTCTATGGCTACACCTTC

J gene: TRBJ1-2
V gene: TRBV2
clone size: many
D gene: NA
CDR3 protein: CASSANKGAYTF
CDR3 DNA: TGTGCCAGCAGTGCGAACAAGGGAGCCTACACCTTC

J gene: TRBJ2-4
V gene: TRBV4-1
clone size: NA
D gene: NA
CDR3 protein: CASSQGGFNIKYF
CDR3 DNA: TGCGCCAGCAGCCAGGGGGGTTTTAACATTAAGTACTTC

J gene: TRBJ2-3
V gene: TRBV3-1
clone size: NA
D gene: TRBD2
CDR3 protein: CASSPTSGGTDTQYF
CDR3 DNA: TGTGCCAGCAGCCCGACTAGCGGTGGCACAGATACGCAGTATTTC

J gene: TRBJ1-1
V gene: TRBV12-3/TRBV12-4
clone size: many
D gene: TRBD1
CDR3 protein: CASTLESGTGDAFF
CDR3 DNA: TGTGCCAGCACCCTAGAATCCGGGACAGGGGACGCTTTCTTT

J gene: TRBJ2-2
V gene: TRBV6-1
clone size: many
D gene: NA
CDR3 protein: CASSEFGDLRDTGELFF
CDR3 DNA: TGTGCCAGCAGTGAATTTGGGGACCTACGGGACACCGGGGAGCTGTTTTTT

J gene: TRBJ2-6
V gene: TRBV28
clone size: many
D gene: TRBD2
CDR3 protein: CASSGGGESGANVLTF
CDR3 DNA: TGTGCCAGCAGTGGCGGGGGGGAGTCTGGGGCCAACGTCCTGACTTTC

J gene: TRBJ1-2
V gene: TRBV5-1
clone size: many
D gene: TRBD1
CDR3 protein: CASSPWTGSNYGYTF
CDR3 DNA: TGCGCCAGCAGCCCCTGGACAGGGAGTAACTATGGCTACACCTTC

J gene: TRBJ1-2
V gene: TRBV11-2
clone size: NA
D gene: NA
CDR3 protein: CASSPRTTGYGYTF
CDR3 DNA: TGTGCCAGCAGCCCTAGGACTACCGGCTATGGCTACACCTTC

J gene: TRBJ2-7
V gene: TRBV9
clone size: many
D gene: NA
CDR3 protein: CASSVDGDPIYEQYF
CDR3 DNA: TGTGCCAGCAGCGTAGACGGGGACCCCATCTACGAGCAGTACTTC

J gene: TRBJ1-1
V gene: TRBV28
clone size: NA
D gene: TRBD1
CDR3 protein: CASSYQGAVNTEAFF
CDR3 DNA: TGTGCCAGCAGCTACCAGGGGGCAGTGAACACTGAAGCTTTCTTT

J gene: TRBJ1-1
V gene: TRBV6-1
clone size: many
D gene: NA
CDR3 protein: CASWDWAEAFF
CDR3 DNA: TGTGCCAGCTGGGATTGGGCTGAAGCTTTCTTT

J gene: TRBJ1-3
V gene: TRBV13
clone size: NA
D gene: NA
CDR3 protein: CASSLGAGTGPGNTIYF
CDR3 DNA: TGTGCCAGCAGCTTAGGGGCAGGCACAGGCCCTGGAAACACCATATATTTT

J gene: TRBJ2-5
V gene: TRBV20-1
clone size: many
D gene: NA
CDR3 protein: CSARSTGETQYF
CDR3 DNA: TGCAGTGCTAGATCAACGGGGGAGACCCAGTACTTC

J gene: TRBJ1-1
V gene: TRBV5-4
clone size: many
D gene: NA
CDR3 protein: CASSVRDTEAFF
CDR3 DNA: TGTGCCAGCAGCGTCAGGGACACTGAAGCTTTCTTT

J gene: TRBJ2-7
V gene: TRBV27
clone size: NA
D gene: NA
CDR3 protein: CASSSALYYEQYF
CDR3 DNA: TGTGCCAGCAGTTCCGCGCTCTACTACGAGCAGTACTTC

J gene: TRBJ2-7
V gene: TRBV4-2
clone size: many
D gene: NA
CDR3 protein: CASSQDPQDRSYEQYF
CDR3 DNA: TGTGCCAGCAGCCAAGACCCACAAGACAGATCCTACGAGCAGTACTTC

J gene: TRBJ2-5
V gene: TRBV12-3/TRBV12-4
clone size: few
D gene: NA
CDR3 protein: CASTTRTEETQYF
CDR3 DNA: TGTGCCAGCACCACTAGGACGGAAGAGACCCAGTACTTC

J gene: TRBJ1-5
V gene: TRBV2
clone size: NA
D gene: NA
CDR3 protein: CASTWTGNQPQHF
CDR3 DNA: TGTGCCAGCACTTGGACAGGCAATCAGCCCCAGCATTTT

J gene: TRBJ1-2
V gene: TRBV18
clone size: many
D gene: NA
CDR3 protein: CASSPTKEGALYGYTF
CDR3 DNA: TGTGCCAGCTCACCAACCAAAGAAGGGGCCCTCTATGGCTACACCTTC

J gene: TRBJ2-7
V gene: TRBV24-1
clone size: many
D gene: NA
CDR3 protein: CATTRTDRHYEQYF
CDR3 DNA: TGTGCCACCACCCGGACAGACCGTCACTACGAGCAGTACTTC

J gene: TRBJ1-5
V gene: TRBV2
clone size: NA
D gene: NA
CDR3 protein: CACSEAPSGQPQHF
CDR3 DNA: TGTGCCTGCAGTGAAGCTCCCTCGGGTCAGCCCCAGCATTTT